Below, 8 T cell receptor beta chains from the same sample are listed, as sequenced in a study of blood T cell repertoires in COVID-19. TCRdb's copy holds only in-frame clones and misses some; the assay was immunoSEQ multiplex PCR. The table records about 350,000 clones, approximately 84% of them present only once. The sequencing sample was made of PBMCs or T cells enriched from blood (not recorded which). These receptor sequences come from a woman younger than 45 who had recovered from COVID-19.

CDR3 sequence reads: CASSPGTAYEFNYGYTF. The DNA of the CDR3 is TGTGCCAGCAGCCCAGGGACAGCCTACGAATTTAACTATGGCTACACCTTC. The chain recombines TRBV7-2 with TRBJ1-2; TRBD1 agrees at 7 bases. CDR1 SGHTA and CDR2 FQGNSA come from the germline V gene. The J segment lost 1 base and the V segment lost 5 bases, leaving 13 bases of the junction unmatched. The CDR3 is 17 amino acids.

The genes are TRBV5-1 and TRBJ2-7, with 7 bases that match TRBD1. CDR3 length: 16 amino acids. Germline CDR1 SGHRS, CDR2 YFSETQ. With 4 bases clipped from V and 0 bases from J, the junction kept 10 bases outside the gene matches. The CDR3 DNA reads as TGCGCCAGCAGCAAATTGGACAGGACCTACTCCTACGAGCAGTACTTC. Translating it yields CASSKLDRTYSYEQYF.

The V gene is TRBV7-9, the J gene TRBJ1-2; 7 bases agree with TRBD1. The length of the CDR3 is 14 residues. The junction had 7 bases not matched to a gene; V was cut back by 1 base and J by 8 bases. CDR1 and CDR2 (germline): SEHNR, FQNEAQ (reference sequence). The CDR3 spells CASSLDRGKEGYTF. Here the CDR3 DNA reads TGTGCCAGCAGCTTAGACAGGGGAAAGGAGGGCTACACCTTC.

This chain connects TRBV28 to TRBJ1-5; D might be TRBD1 (6 bases). The CDR3 covers 16 residues. Trimming stripped 8 bases from V and 1 base from J, with 18 bases between. The germline gives CDR1 MDHEN, CDR2 SYDVKM. CDR3 sequence (DNA): TGTGCCAGCCGACTCTCCTCGAGGGGGAGCAATCAGCCCCAGCATTTT. It encodes CASRLSSRGSNQPQHF.

V is TRBV10-3 and J is TRBJ2-7; 7 bases agree with TRBD1. Germline CDR1 is ENHRY and CDR2 is SYGVKD. Germline trimming cut 5 bases from V and 5 bases from J; bases unmatched to any gene: 3. The CDR3 spans 12 residues. The CDR3 here is CAISQGVHEQYF. CDR3 DNA sequence: TGTGCCATCAGTCAGGGGGTCCACGAGCAGTACTTC.

The chain couples TRBV7-9 to TRBJ2-1; 9 bases align to TRBD1. Germline V gene lookup returns CDR1 SEHNR and CDR2 FQNEAQ (reference sequence). V dropped 5 bases and J dropped 0; count of bases not matched to a gene: 8. The CDR3 spans 17 residues. The CDR3 coding sequence is TGTGCCAGCAGCCCCGGGACAGGGCCCATCTCCTACAATGAGCAGTTCTTC. Translated: CASSPGTGPISYNEQFF.

This chain uses TRBV24-1 with TRBJ2-1, with D perhaps TRBD1 (5 bases). Germline-derived CDR1 and CDR2 are KGHDR and SFDVKD. The CDR3 is 19 residues long. Trimming shortened V by 0 bases and J by 0 bases, and 17 bases separated the two germline ends. CDR3 coding DNA: TGTGCCACCAGTGATTTGCTAAGACAGCCGCGGAGCTCCTACAATGAGCAGTTCTTC. Protein sequence: CATSDLLRQPRSSYNEQFF.

This chain connects TRBV9 to TRBJ2-1, with TRBD2 identical over 12 bases. CDR3 size: 16 residues. Germline CDR1 and CDR2: SGDLS and YYNGEE. V trimming: 0 bases; J trimming: 7 bases; junction bases outside the gene matches: 5. CDR3 DNA sequence: TGTGCCAGCAGCGTAGTAGGACTAGCGGGAATGAATGAGCAGTTCTTC. Its translation: CASSVVGLAGMNEQFF. The variable domain in full, with the rest retrieved from reference TRBV9 and TRBJ2-1, is DSGVTQTPKHLITATGQRVTLRCSPRSGDLSVYWYQQSLDQGLQFLIQYYNGEERAKGNILERFSAQQFPDLHSELNLSSLELGDSALYFCASSVVGLAGMNEQFFGPGTRLTVL.